What follows are 3 T cell receptor beta chains derived from one specimen sequenced in a study of tissue T cells after allogeneic stem cell transplantation. Profiled with immunoSEQ multiplex PCR; TCRdb holds only in-frame clones, not every one. The sample lists more than 1,200 clones, over 45% occurring once. Described time point: mouse harvest day 14 after allogeneic transplant. The graft held 10^6 splenic CD5+ T cells and 10^7 T-cell-depleted bone marrow cells. The sample taken for sequencing was spleen. The receptors here all came from a female BALB/c mouse given C57BL/6 T cells with graft-versus-host disease after an allogeneic hematopoietic cell transplant.

This clone was picked up one time. Given a far larger clone just one base away, this is likely a sequencing read error. Mouse names are used for the genes. With the read ending 1 residue before the CDR3 end, the germline J gene is used to fill in that end. V gene TRBV13-2 combines with J gene TRBJ1-4; 8 bases are a match to TRBD1. Germline V gives CDR1 NNHNN, CDR2 SYGAGS (reference sequence). There are 14 residues in the CDR3. Partial CDR3 DNA: TGTGCCAGCTATGGACAGGGATCCAACGAAGGATTATTT. Translated, it gives CASYGQGSNEGLF. The entire CDR3 is CASYGQGSNEGLFF.

By sample share, this clone is large. Gene names are the mouse ones. The missing CDR3 end, 1 residue past where the read stops, is filled in from the germline J gene. The chain couples TRBV14 to TRBJ2-7; 7 nucleotides agree with TRBD1. V was pared by 0 bases and J by 4 bases, with 1 base of the junction left unmatched. This CDR3 is built from 13 residues. Per the germline V gene, CDR1 is SGHDT and CDR2 is FRDEAV. CDR3 protein: CASSFWTGYEQYF. The DNA read from the CDR3 is TGTGCCAGCAGTTTCTGGACAGGATATGAACAGTAC. Supplemented by reference TRBV14 and TRBJ2-7, the full variable domain reads EAGVTQSPRYAVLQEGQAVSFWCDPISGHDTLYWYQQPRDQGPQLLVYFRDEAVIDNSQLPSDRFSAVRPKGTNSTLKIQSAKQGDTATYLCASSFWTGYEQYFGPGTRLTVL.

This clone was recorded only once. Gene names and germline match the mouse. The DNA read from the CDR3 is TGTGCCAGCAGCCAATTGGGGGAACAAGACACCCAGTAC. Encoded protein: CASSQLGEQDTQY. In full, the CDR3 is CASSQLGEQDTQYF. The chain links TRBV5 to TRBJ2-5; D perhaps matches TRBD2 (6 bases). The CDR3 end falls 1 residue outside the read, so it is completed with the germline J gene. Deletions cut 2 bases from V and 3 bases from J, with 9 bases between. This CDR3 has 14 amino acids. The germline CDR1 and CDR2 sequences are LGHNA and YNLKQL (reference sequence).